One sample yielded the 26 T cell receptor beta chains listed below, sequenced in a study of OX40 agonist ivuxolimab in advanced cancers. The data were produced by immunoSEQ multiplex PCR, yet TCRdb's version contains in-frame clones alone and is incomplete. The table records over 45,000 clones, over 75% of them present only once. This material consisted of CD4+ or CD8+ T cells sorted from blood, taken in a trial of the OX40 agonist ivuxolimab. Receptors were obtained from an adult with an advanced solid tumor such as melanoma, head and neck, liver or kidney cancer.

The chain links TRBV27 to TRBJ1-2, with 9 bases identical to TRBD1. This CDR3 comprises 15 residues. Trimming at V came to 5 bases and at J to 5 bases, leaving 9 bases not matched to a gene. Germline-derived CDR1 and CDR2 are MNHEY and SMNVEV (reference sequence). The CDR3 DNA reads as TGTGCCAGCAGTATAGGACAGGGGCCAGGGTATGGCTACACCTTC. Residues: CASSIGQGPGYGYTF.

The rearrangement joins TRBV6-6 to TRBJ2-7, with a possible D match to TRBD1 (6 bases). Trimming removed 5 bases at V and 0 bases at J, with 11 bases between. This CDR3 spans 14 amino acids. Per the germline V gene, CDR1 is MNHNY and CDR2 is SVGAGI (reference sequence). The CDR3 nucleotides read TGTGCCAGCAGTGTTGGACAGCCCTCCTACGAGCAGTACTTC. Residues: CASSVGQPSYEQYF.

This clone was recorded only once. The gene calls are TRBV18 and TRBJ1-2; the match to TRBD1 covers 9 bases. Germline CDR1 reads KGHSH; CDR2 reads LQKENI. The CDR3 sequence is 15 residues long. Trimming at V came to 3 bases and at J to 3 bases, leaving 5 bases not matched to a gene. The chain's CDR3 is CASSPGDRADYGYTF. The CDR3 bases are TGTGCCAGCTCACCGGGGGACAGGGCGGACTATGGCTACACCTTC.

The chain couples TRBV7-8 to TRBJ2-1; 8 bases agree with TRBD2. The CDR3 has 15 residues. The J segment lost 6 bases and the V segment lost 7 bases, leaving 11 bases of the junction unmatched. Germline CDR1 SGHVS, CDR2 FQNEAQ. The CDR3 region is CASTDRRGGPNEQFF. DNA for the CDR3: TGTGCCAGCACCGATCGGCGCGGGGGGCCCAATGAGCAGTTCTTC.

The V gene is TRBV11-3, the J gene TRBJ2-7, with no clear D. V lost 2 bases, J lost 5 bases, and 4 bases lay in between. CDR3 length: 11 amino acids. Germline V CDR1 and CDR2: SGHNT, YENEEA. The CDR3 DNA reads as TGTGCCAGCAGCTTAAGCCACGAGCAGTACTTC. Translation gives CASSLSHEQYF. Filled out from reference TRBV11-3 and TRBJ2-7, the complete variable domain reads EAGVVQSPRYKIIEKKQPVAFWCNPISGHNTLYWYLQNLGQGPELLIRYENEEAVDDSQLPKDRFSAERLKGVDSTLKIQPAELGDSAVYLCASSLSHEQYFGPGTRLTVT.

For the CDR3, the DNA is TGCGCCAGCAGCTTGGTGTCAAAGGGCGTTAGCGGGAGGGTGAAGACCCAGTACTTC. Its protein is CASSLVSKGVSGRVKTQYF. This chain uses TRBV5-1 with TRBJ2-5; TRBD2 matches at 11 bases. Per the germline V gene, CDR1 is SGHRS and CDR2 is YFSETQ. The CDR3 runs 19 residues. Trimming took 0 bases from V and 6 from J; bases not matched to a gene: 16.

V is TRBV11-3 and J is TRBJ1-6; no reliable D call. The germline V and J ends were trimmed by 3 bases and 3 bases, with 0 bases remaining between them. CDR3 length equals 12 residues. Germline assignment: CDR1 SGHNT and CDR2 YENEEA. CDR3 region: CASSFYNSPLHF. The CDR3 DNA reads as TGTGCCAGCAGCTTCTATAATTCACCCCTCCACTTT.

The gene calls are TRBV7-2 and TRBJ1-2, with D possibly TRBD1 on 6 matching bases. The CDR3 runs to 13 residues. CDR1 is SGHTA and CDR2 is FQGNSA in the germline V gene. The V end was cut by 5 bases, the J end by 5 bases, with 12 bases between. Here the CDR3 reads CASSRGQIYGYTF. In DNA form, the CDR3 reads TGTGCCAGCAGCAGAGGACAGATTTATGGCTACACCTTC. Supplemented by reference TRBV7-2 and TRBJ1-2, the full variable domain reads GAGVSQSPSNKVTEKGKDVELRCDPISGHTALYWYRQSLGQGLEFLIYFQGNSAPDKSGLPSDRFSAERTGGSVSTLTIQRTQQEDSAVYLCASSRGQIYGYTFGSGTRLTVV.

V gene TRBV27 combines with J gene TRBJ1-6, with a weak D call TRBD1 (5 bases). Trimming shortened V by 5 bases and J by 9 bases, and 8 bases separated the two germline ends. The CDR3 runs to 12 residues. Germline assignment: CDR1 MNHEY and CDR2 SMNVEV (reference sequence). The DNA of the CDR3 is TGTGCCAGCAGTCTTAGGGGTTCACCCCTCCACTTT. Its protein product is CASSLRGSPLHF.

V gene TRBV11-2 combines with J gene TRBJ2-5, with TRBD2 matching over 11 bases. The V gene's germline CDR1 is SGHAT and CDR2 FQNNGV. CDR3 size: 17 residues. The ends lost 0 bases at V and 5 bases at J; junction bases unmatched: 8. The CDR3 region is CASSLDLTSGSRETQYF. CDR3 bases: TGTGCCAGCAGCTTAGATTTAACTAGCGGGAGCCGGGAGACCCAGTACTTC.

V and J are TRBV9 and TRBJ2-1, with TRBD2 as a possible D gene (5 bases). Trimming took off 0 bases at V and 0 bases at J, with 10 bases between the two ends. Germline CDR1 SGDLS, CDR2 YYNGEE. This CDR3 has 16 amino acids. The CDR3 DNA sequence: TGTGCCAGCAGCGTAGCTATGGGGAGCTCCTACAATGAGCAGTTCTTC. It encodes CASSVAMGSSYNEQFF.

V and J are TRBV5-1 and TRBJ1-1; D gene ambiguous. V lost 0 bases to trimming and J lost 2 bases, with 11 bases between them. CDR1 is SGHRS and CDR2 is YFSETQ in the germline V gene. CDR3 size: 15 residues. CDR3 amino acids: CASSLDHTGNTEAFF. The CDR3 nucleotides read TGCGCCAGCAGCTTGGACCATACTGGAAACACTGAAGCTTTCTTT.

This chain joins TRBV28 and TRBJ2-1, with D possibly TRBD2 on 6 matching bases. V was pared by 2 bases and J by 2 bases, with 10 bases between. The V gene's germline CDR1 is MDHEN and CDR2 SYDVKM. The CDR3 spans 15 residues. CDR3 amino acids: CASSLGTGTYNEQFF. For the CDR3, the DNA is TGTGCCAGCAGTTTAGGGACTGGTACCTACAATGAGCAGTTCTTC.

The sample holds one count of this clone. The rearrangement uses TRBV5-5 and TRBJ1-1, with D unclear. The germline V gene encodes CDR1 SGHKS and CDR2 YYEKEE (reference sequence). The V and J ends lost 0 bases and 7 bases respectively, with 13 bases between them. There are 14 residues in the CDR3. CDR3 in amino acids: CASSLGFGDLEAFF. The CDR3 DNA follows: TGTGCCAGCAGCTTGGGATTTGGGGATCTTGAAGCTTTCTTT.

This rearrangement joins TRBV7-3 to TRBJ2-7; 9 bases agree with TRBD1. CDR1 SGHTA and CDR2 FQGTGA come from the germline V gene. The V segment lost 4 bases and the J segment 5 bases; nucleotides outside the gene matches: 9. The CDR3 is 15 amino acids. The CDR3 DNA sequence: TGTGCCAGCAGCTCGCCGGGACAGGGAACTAACGAGCAGTACTTC. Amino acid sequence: CASSSPGQGTNEQYF.

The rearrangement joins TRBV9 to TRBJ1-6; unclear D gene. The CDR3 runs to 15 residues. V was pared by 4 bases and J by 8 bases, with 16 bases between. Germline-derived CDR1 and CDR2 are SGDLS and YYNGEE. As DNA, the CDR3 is TGTGCCAGCAGCCCGTGGACGGGAGATGATTCACCCCTCCACTTT. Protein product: CASSPWTGDDSPLHF.

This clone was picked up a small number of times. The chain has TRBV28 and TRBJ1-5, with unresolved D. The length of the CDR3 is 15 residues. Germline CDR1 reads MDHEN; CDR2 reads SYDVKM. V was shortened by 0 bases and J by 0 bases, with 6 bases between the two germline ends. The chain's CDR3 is CASSLWDYSNQPQHF. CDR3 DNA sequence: TGTGCCAGCAGTTTATGGGATTATAGCAATCAGCCCCAGCATTTT.

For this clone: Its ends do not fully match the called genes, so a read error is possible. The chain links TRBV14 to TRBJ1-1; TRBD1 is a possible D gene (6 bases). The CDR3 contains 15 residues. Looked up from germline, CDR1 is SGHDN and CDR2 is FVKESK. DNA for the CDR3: TGTGCCAGCAGCAAAGAGGGCAGGGGGAACACTGAAGCTTTCTTT. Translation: CASSKEGRGNTEAFF. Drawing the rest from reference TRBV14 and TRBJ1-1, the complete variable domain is EAGVTQFPSHSVIEKGQTVTLRCDPISGHDNLYWYRRVMGKEIKFLLHFVKESKQDESGMPNNRFLAERTGGTYSTLKVQPAELEDSGVYFCASSKEGRGNTEAFFGQGTRLTVV.

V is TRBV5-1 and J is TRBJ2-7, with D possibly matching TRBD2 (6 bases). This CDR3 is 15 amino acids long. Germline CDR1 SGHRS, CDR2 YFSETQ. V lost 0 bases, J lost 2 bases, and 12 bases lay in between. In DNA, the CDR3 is TGCGCCAGCAGCTTGGGCGGGACGGTTACCTACGAGCAGTACTTC. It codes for CASSLGGTVTYEQYF.

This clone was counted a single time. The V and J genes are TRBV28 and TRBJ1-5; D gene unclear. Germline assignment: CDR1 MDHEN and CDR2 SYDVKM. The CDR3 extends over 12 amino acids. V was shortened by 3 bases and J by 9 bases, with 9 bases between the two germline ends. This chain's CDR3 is CASSFGLLPQHF. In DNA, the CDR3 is TGTGCCAGCAGTTTCGGTCTCCTGCCCCAGCATTTT.

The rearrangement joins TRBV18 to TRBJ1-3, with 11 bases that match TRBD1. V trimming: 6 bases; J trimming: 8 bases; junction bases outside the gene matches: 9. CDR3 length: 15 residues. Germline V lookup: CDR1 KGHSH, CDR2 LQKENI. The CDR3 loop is CASSPPGQGGYTIYF. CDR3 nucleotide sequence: TGTGCCAGCTCCCCCCCGGGACAGGGGGGATACACCATATATTTT.

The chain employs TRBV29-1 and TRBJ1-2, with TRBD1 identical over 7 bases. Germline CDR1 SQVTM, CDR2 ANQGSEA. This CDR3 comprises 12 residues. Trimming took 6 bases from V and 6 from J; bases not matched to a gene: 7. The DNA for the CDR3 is TGCAGCGTCGGCAAGGGGGCGGATGGCTACACCTTC. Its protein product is CSVGKGADGYTF.

The CDR3 spells CAWSVNGNYGYTF. The CDR3 nucleotides are TGTGCCTGGAGTGTAAATGGGAACTATGGCTACACCTTC. The J gene is TRBJ1-2, the V gene TRBV30; D unresolved. In germline, CDR1 is GTSNPN, CDR2 SVGIG (reference sequence). The CDR3 contains 13 residues. Trimming left V 0 bases short and J 2 bases short, with 7 bases between.

CDR3 amino acids: CSVEILKRGDTQYF. DNA of the CDR3: TGCAGCGTTGAAATTCTGAAGAGGGGAGATACGCAGTATTTT. The V call is TRBV29-1, the J call TRBJ2-3; possibly TRBD1 or TRBD2 for D (5 bases each). This CDR3 is built from 14 residues. The germline gives CDR1 SQVTM, CDR2 ANQGSEA. Trimming took off 2 bases at V and 5 bases at J, with 14 bases between the two ends.

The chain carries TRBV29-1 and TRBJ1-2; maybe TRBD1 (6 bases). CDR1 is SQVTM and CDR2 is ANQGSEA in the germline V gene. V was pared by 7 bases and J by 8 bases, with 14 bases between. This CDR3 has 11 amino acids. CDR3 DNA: TGCAGCGCCGAACAGGGCAGCGGCTACACCTTC. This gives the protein CSAEQGSGYTF. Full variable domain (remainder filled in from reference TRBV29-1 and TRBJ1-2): SAVISQKPSRDICQRGTSLTIQCQVDSQVTMMFWYRQQPGQSLTLIATANQGSEATYESGFVIDKFPISRPNLTFSTLTVSNMSPEDSSIYLCSAEQGSGYTFGSGTRLTVV.

CDR3 coding DNA: TGCGCCAGCAGTGAGTCGAGGGGGACAGGGGGTTCCGGCTACACCTTC. Its protein is CASSESRGTGGSGYTF. The rearrangement joins TRBV10-2 to TRBJ1-2; 11 bases are a match to TRBD1. CDR3 length: 16 amino acids. In germline, CDR1 is WSHSY, CDR2 SAAADI. The ends lost 0 bases at V and 8 bases at J; junction bases unmatched: 8.